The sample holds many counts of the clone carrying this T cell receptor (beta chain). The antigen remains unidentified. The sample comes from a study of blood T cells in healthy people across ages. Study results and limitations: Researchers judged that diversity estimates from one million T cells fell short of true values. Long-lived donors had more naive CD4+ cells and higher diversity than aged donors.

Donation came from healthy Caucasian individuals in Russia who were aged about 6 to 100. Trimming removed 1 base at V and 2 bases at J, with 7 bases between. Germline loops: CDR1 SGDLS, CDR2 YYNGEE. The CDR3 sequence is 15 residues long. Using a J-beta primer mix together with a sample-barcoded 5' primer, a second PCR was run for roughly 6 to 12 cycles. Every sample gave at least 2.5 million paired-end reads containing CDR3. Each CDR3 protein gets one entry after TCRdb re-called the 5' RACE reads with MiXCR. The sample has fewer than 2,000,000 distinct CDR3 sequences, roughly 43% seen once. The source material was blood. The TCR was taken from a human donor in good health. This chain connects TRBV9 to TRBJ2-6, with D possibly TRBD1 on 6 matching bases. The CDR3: CASSVTGTGANVLTF. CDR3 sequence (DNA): TGTGCCAGCAGCGTAACAGGGACTGGGGCCAACGTCCTGACTTTC.